This T cell receptor beta chain was captured in a study of cytomegalovirus exposure and HLA in healthy donors. V gave up 2 bases and J gave up 1 base, with 8 bases separating them. The germline CDR1 and CDR2 sequences are SGHAT and FQNNGV. The CDR3 is 14 residues long. PCR amplification relied on 60 Vbeta primers (plus 13 Jbeta primers). Data came from immunoSEQ multiplex PCR; TCRdb stores just in-frame clones and leaves some out. The data show 150,000 or so clones, with around 81% seen just once and roughly 4.4% held by the top ten. The genes are TRBV11-2 and TRBJ2-5, with a possible D match to TRBD1 (6 bases). The TCR originated in a woman aged 18 to 35 in good health and CMV-seropositive. Sequencing was done on a sample of PBMCs. The CDR3 DNA reads as TGTGCCAGCAGCTTACGACAGGTCCAAGAGACCCAGTACTTC. Translation: CASSLRQVQETQYF.